This is a list of T cell receptor beta chains from one sample in a study of early T cells in non-severe SARS-CoV-2 infection. TCRdb re-analysed the 5' RACE reads in MiXCR, keeping a single row per CDR3 protein. The sample lists about 28,000 distinct CDR3 sequences, 4.6% occurring once. The sample consisted of whole blood, taken at baseline. The receptors derive from an adult who was a healthcare worker with PCR-confirmed SARS-CoV-2 infection or an uninfected control (not recorded which). The CDR3 runs from the conserved cysteine through the conserved F or W. A D gene is named only where the DNA matches it firmly. Clone sizes are given selectively: once, few, many, or a class where the clone is expanded.

cdr3_nt cdr3_aa clone_size v_call d_call j_call
TGCAGTGCTAGAGGAGCGGGAGTTGCAAATGAGCAGTTCTTC CSARGAGVANEQFF . TRBV20-1 TRBD2 TRBJ2-1
TGCGCCAGCAGCTCAGGGACAGGGAATAGCAATCAGCCCCAGCATTTT CASSSGTGNSNQPQHF many TRBV5-1 TRBD1 TRBJ1-5
TGTGCCAGCAGTCCCCGGGTCCCGGAGGGTGAAGCTTTCTTT CASSPRVPEGEAFF many TRBV5-4 . TRBJ1-1
TGCAGTGCTAGAGATCCGAGGGCTGGGGCCAACGTCCTGACTTTC CSARDPRAGANVLTF . TRBV20-1 . TRBJ2-6
TGCGCCAGCAGCTTGTCGGGGAGAACCTATGGCTACACCTTC CASSLSGRTYGYTF . TRBV5-1 . TRBJ1-2
TGTGCCAGCAGTTTCGGACAGACAACTAATGAAAAACTGTTTTTT CASSFGQTTNEKLFF many TRBV6-5 . TRBJ1-4
TGTGCCAGCAGCCCGAACCTAGGCACAGATACGCAGTATTTT CASSPNLGTDTQYF many TRBV7-2 . TRBJ2-3
TGCAGCGTTGCCTCCCACTACGAGCAGTACTTC CSVASHYEQYF . TRBV29-1 . TRBJ2-7
TGTGCCAGTAGTATAGGGGGACTAGCGTCCGATGAGCAGTTCTTC CASSIGGLASDEQFF few TRBV19 TRBD2 TRBJ2-1
TGTGCTAGTGGTTTGTCCGCAGGGGCAGATACGCAGTATTTT CASGLSAGADTQYF many TRBV12-5 . TRBJ2-3
TGTGCCAGCAGTGTAGGAGCGCCTGGACTAGCGGGGGAGACCCAGTACTTC CASSVGAPGLAGETQYF . TRBV2 TRBD2 TRBJ2-5
TGTGCCTGGAGTGTACGAGGCGGGGCGTCCTACGAGCAGTACTTC CAWSVRGGASYEQYF many TRBV30 . TRBJ2-7
TGTGCCAGTCTTCAGGGGGCGTTTGGAAACACCATATATTTT CASLQGAFGNTIYF many TRBV19 TRBD1 TRBJ1-3
TGTGCCTTACGGGGCGTACAAGACGAGCAGTACTTC CALRGVQDEQYF many TRBV10-3 . TRBJ2-7
TGTGCCAGCAGTCCGACAGGGTCCCGCAATCAGCCCCAGCATTTT CASSPTGSRNQPQHF many TRBV12-3/TRBV12-4 TRBD1 TRBJ1-5
TGTGCCAGCAGCTTGGATCGAGGGCGGACCCTCCACTTT CASSLDRGRTLHF many TRBV5-4 . TRBJ1-6
TGCAGCGTCGGGGACAGCTCTGGGGCCAACGTCCTGACTTTC CSVGDSSGANVLTF many TRBV29-1 TRBD1 TRBJ2-6
TGTGCCACCAGCGGGGAAGGCAATCAGCCCCAGCATTTT CATSGEGNQPQHF few TRBV24-1 . TRBJ1-5
TGCGCCAGCAGCCAGCACTCCCAGGGACCCTACGAGCAGTACTTC CASSQHSQGPYEQYF many TRBV4-3 . TRBJ2-7
TGTGCCAGCAGCCCGGGAATCGGCGGGACAGGGGGCTACGAGCAGTACTTC CASSPGIGGTGGYEQYF many TRBV9 TRBD1 TRBJ2-7
TGCGCCAGCAGCCATAGGACAGGGATGAACACTGAAGCTTTCTTT CASSHRTGMNTEAFF few TRBV4-3 TRBD1 TRBJ1-1
TGTGCTAGTGGTTTGGTGTGGCATCAAAATGAGCAGTTCTTC CASGLVWHQNEQFF many TRBV12-5 . TRBJ2-1
TGCGCCAGCAGCTTGTCAGGATTCTCTGGAAACACCATATATTTT CASSLSGFSGNTIYF many TRBV5-1 . TRBJ1-3
TGTGCCAGCAGCATCCAGGGGATATACACTGAAGCTTTCTTT CASSIQGIYTEAFF many TRBV5-4 . TRBJ1-1
TGTGCCATCACCAGGGTTCCCCACTATGGCTACACCTTC CAITRVPHYGYTF many TRBV10-3 . TRBJ1-2
TGTGCCAGCTTATCTCGGGGAGACACCCTCCACTTT CASLSRGDTLHF few TRBV12-3/TRBV12-4 . TRBJ1-6
TGCGCCAGCAGTGAGTCGGGACAGGGTTTTGGAGATACGCAGTATTTT CASSESGQGFGDTQYF many TRBV10-1 TRBD1 TRBJ2-3
TGTGCCAGCAGAGACCCTCGAGTACAATCCTACGAGCAGTACTTC CASRDPRVQSYEQYF many TRBV12-3/TRBV12-4 . TRBJ2-7
TGTGCCAGCAGCACAGGGTTCACCTACGAGCAGTACTTC CASSTGFTYEQYF many TRBV6-1 . TRBJ2-7
TGTGCCATCAGCGTTACTAGCGGTTACGAGCAGTACTTC CAISVTSGYEQYF many TRBV10-3 TRBD2 TRBJ2-7
TGTGCCAGCAGTGCCTCCCGGGGGGGTTACACCGGGGAGCTGTTTTTT CASSASRGGYTGELFF many TRBV6-2/TRBV6-3 TRBD2 TRBJ2-2
TGTGCCAGCAGTCGGGAGGCCGGGGAAAAACTGTTTTTT CASSREAGEKLFF . TRBV12-3/TRBV12-4 . TRBJ1-4
TGTGCCAGCAGCCAAAACTCGGGGGTCACCGGGGAGCTGTTTTTT CASSQNSGVTGELFF many TRBV14 . TRBJ2-2
TGCGCCAGCAGCTTGGCGGCCGGACTTAATTCACCCCTCCACTTT CASSLAAGLNSPLHF many TRBV5-1 . TRBJ1-6
TGTGCCAGCAGTTCCGGGACAGGGGAGGGCAATGAGCAGTTCTTC CASSSGTGEGNEQFF many TRBV12-3/TRBV12-4 TRBD1 TRBJ2-1
TGTGCCAGCAGCCAAGGGGTAGCGGTCTCCTACGAGCAGTACTTC CASSQGVAVSYEQYF many TRBV3-1 . TRBJ2-7
TGTGCCAGCAGTGACTGGGAACAAGAGACCCAGTACTTC CASSDWEQETQYF few TRBV2 . TRBJ2-5
TGTGCCAGCAGCTCGGAACTAGCGGGAGCCAATGAGCAGTTCTTC CASSSELAGANEQFF . TRBV5-4 TRBD2 TRBJ2-1
TGCAGCGTTGTTTCTAACTATGGCTACACCTTC CSVVSNYGYTF . TRBV29-1 . TRBJ1-2
TGTGCCAGCAGCGTAGGCGGAGATACGCAGTATTTT CASSVGGDTQYF many TRBV9 . TRBJ2-3
TGCGCCAGCAGCCCACGACATGGGGGTATAAATCAGCCCCAGCATTTT CASSPRHGGINQPQHF few TRBV4-3 . TRBJ1-5
TGCGCCAGCAGCCCCCAGACAGGGAACACTGAAGCTTTCTTT CASSPQTGNTEAFF many TRBV5-1 . TRBJ1-1
TGCGCCAGCAGCTTGGAGAGACACCCGTCGGACGAGCAGTACTTC CASSLERHPSDEQYF many TRBV5-1 . TRBJ2-7
TGTGCCAGCAGCTCCCGACTAGCGGAAGAGACCCAGTACTTC CASSSRLAEETQYF many TRBV11-2 TRBD2 TRBJ2-5
TGTGCCAGCAGTTACACGCTTATCACTAGCGGGGGGACAGATACGCAGTATTTT CASSYTLITSGGTDTQYF many TRBV6-6 TRBD2 TRBJ2-3
TGTGCCAGCAGTGAATATTGGGGACTCACAGATACGCAGTATTTT CASSEYWGLTDTQYF many TRBV25-1 . TRBJ2-3
TGTGCCAGTAGTATGTCACAGGGGATGAATCAGCCCCAGCATTTT CASSMSQGMNQPQHF many TRBV19 TRBD1 TRBJ1-5
TGTGCCAGCGGACTAGGGGGTACCGGGGAGCTGTTTTTT CASGLGGTGELFF many TRBV28 . TRBJ2-2
TGTGCCAGCAGCTCCCCTTATTCACCCTACGAGCAGTACTTC CASSSPYSPYEQYF . TRBV11-3 . TRBJ2-7
TGTGCCAGCAGCTTAGAAGGGGCGAACTACAATGAGCAGTTCTTC CASSLEGANYNEQFF . TRBV7-3 . TRBJ2-1
TGTGCCAGCAGCTTGGACTGGGCAGGGGAGACCCAGTACTTC CASSLDWAGETQYF many TRBV5-6 . TRBJ2-5
TGTGCCAGCAGCTCCCATTCGGGACTAGCTGGCAATGAGCAGTTCTTC CASSSHSGLAGNEQFF . TRBV7-2 TRBD2 TRBJ2-1
TGCAGCGTTGCCCCCGGGACCTACGAGCAGTACTTC CSVAPGTYEQYF . TRBV29-1 . TRBJ2-7